These T cell receptor beta chains were read from a single sample in a study of blood T cells in healthy people across ages. TCRdb re-derived calls from the 5' RACE reads in MiXCR, one entry per CDR3 protein. The table includes approximately 800,000 distinct CDR3 sequences, around 25% detected once. The sample was also linked to a second study, of T cells of mothers and their children.

The sequenced sample was blood. The receptors here all came from a boy younger than 18 in good health. Both conserved end residues are part of each CDR3. The order of the fields is J gene, D gene, V gene, clone size, CDR3 DNA, CDR3 protein. A D gene is named only where the DNA matches it firmly. Rows give clone size only sometimes, using once, few, many, or a class for an expanded clone.

>TRBJ1-1|-|TRBV28|few
TGTGCCAGCTTACCGGGGCGGGCCACTGAAGCTTTCTTT
CASLPGRATEAFF
>TRBJ1-5|-|TRBV5-1|once
TGCACCAGCAGCAGTGACAGAAATCAGCCCCAGCATTTT
CTSSSDRNQPQHF
>TRBJ2-5|-|TRBV3-1|few
TGTGCCAGCAGCCAAGACTACAGACAAGAGACCCAGTACTTC
CASSQDYRQETQYF
>TRBJ2-7|TRBD2|TRBV20-1|-
TGCAGTGCTAGTGATCGAGCTAGCGGGATCTACGAGCAGTACTTC
CSASDRASGIYEQYF
>TRBJ2-5|TRBD2|TRBV3-1|few
TGTGCCAGCAGCCAGAGACTAGCGGGAGGAGATGAGACCCAGTACTTC
CASSQRLAGGDETQYF
>TRBJ1-1|-|TRBV29-1|-
TGCAGCGTTGAATCTCTAAGATCGTTGAGGGAAGCTTTCTTT
CSVESLRSLREAFF
>TRBJ2-7|-|TRBV20-1|-
TGCAGTGCTACCGGGGGCCACTACGAGCAGTACTTC
CSATGGHYEQYF
>TRBJ1-1|-|TRBV20-1|-
TGCAGTGCCGCTGGACAGATGGGGAACACTGAAGCTTTCTTT
CSAAGQMGNTEAFF
>TRBJ1-1|TRBD1|TRBV7-2|few
TGTGCCAGCAGCTTAGGGACAGGGGGGGGGAACACTGAAGCTTTCTTT
CASSLGTGGGNTEAFF
>TRBJ1-2|-|TRBV2|-
TGTGCCAGCAGACCGGACTTCTCTACCTATGGCTACACCTTC
CASRPDFSTYGYTF
>TRBJ1-2|-|TRBV28|-
TGTGCCAGCAGCCGCATGCCGGGAATGATCCCCTTTAGGGGCTACACCTTC
CASSRMPGMIPFRGYTF
>TRBJ1-5|-|TRBV6-5|-
TGTGCCAGCAGTTATGCGGGGGAGGATCAGCCCCAGCATTTT
CASSYAGEDQPQHF
>TRBJ2-7|TRBD2|TRBV7-2|-
TGTGCCAGCAGCTTACCCGGACTAGCGGGAGACGAGCAGTACTTC
CASSLPGLAGDEQYF
>TRBJ2-2|-|TRBV5-1|-
TGCGCCAGCAGCTTGGCCGGGGGCGACGCCGGGGAGCTGTTTTTT
CASSLAGGDAGELFF
>TRBJ2-1|-|TRBV11-3|-
TGTGCCAGCAGCTTAGATAGCGGAGCGCCGGGCAATGAGCAGTTCTTC
CASSLDSGAPGNEQFF
>TRBJ2-4|-|TRBV7-2|few
TGTGCCAGCAGCCCGCCCGTTTGGGGCCCAGCCAAAAACATTCAGTACTTC
CASSPPVWGPAKNIQYF
>TRBJ1-2|-|TRBV28|few
TGTGCCAGCAGCACCCGGACAAATTATGGCTACACCTTC
CASSTRTNYGYTF
>TRBJ2-1|TRBD1|TRBV29-1|-
TGCAGCGTTGGAGTGTCGGGACAGGGAGAACCAGAGCAGTTCTTC
CSVGVSGQGEPEQFF
>TRBJ2-5|TRBD2|TRBV20-1|-
TGCAGTGCTAGAAGGACTAGTCTAGAGACCCAGTACTTC
CSARRTSLETQYF
>TRBJ2-7|-|TRBV4-3|-
TGCGCCAGCAGCCAAGATTCGGCAGCCTCCTACGAGCAGTACTTC
CASSQDSAASYEQYF
>TRBJ2-7|TRBD1|TRBV20-1|few
TGCAGTGCTCGGGACAGGGGCGGCTACGAGCAGTACTTC
CSARDRGGYEQYF
>TRBJ2-1|-|TRBV28|few
TGTGCCAGCAGTTTTCTGGCTCTGGACGGCAATGAGCAGTTCTTC
CASSFLALDGNEQFF
>TRBJ1-1|-|TRBV30|-
TGTGCCTGGAGTGCCCGACGGAGGAACACTGAAGCTTTCTTT
CAWSARRRNTEAFF
>TRBJ2-7|-|TRBV21-1|-
TGTGCCAGCAGCAAAGTTATCCTAGCGGGACGCTACGAGCAGTACTTC
CASSKVILAGRYEQYF
>TRBJ2-3|-|TRBV5-1|-
TGCGCCAGCAGCTTGGTCTTTTGGGGGGGCCCTAAAACAGATACGCAGTATTTT
CASSLVFWGGPKTDTQYF
>TRBJ1-1|-|TRBV15|few
TGTGCCACCAGCAGAGATAAGGGTGGTGAAGCTTTCTTT
CATSRDKGGEAFF